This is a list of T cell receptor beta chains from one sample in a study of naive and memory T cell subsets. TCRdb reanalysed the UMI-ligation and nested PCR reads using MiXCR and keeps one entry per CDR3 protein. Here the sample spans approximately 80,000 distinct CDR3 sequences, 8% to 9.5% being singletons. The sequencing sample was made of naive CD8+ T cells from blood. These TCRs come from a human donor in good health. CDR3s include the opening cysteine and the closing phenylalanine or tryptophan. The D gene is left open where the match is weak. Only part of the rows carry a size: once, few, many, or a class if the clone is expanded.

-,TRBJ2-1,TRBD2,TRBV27,TGTGCCATCTCTCCGCTAGCGGGCAATGAGCAGTTCTTC,CAISPLAGNEQFF
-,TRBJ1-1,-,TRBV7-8,TGTGCCAGCAGCTTAGCGTTTTGGGACGGAACAATGAACACTGAAGCTTTCTTT,CASSLAFWDGTMNTEAFF
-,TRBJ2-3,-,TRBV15,TGTGCCACCAGCAGAGTGGCTACTAGCACAGATACGCAGTATTTT,CATSRVATSTDTQYF
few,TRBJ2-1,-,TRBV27,TGTGCCAGCAGTTGGATTCCTTACAATGAGCAGTTCTTC,CASSWIPYNEQFF
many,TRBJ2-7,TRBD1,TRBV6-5,TGTGCCAGCGGTACCGGGACAGGGGGCGTCGAGCAGTACTTC,CASGTGTGGVEQYF
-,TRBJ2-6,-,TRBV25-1,TGTGCCAGCAGTGAAATCGGGTCTGGGGCCAACGTCCTGACTTTC,CASSEIGSGANVLTF
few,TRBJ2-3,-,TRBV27,TGTGCCAGCAGTTTATCCAGGGGCACAGATACGCAGTATTTT,CASSLSRGTDTQYF
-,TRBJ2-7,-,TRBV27,TGTGCCAGCAGTTTATCCCAGGTCAACGAGCAGTACTTC,CASSLSQVNEQYF
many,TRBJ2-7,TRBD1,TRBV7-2,TGTGCCAGCAGCCGACTGGAGAGGACAGGTCGCTCCTACGAGCAGTACTTC,CASSRLERTGRSYEQYF
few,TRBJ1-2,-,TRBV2,TGTGCCAGTATATTCAGGGACTCAACTACATATGGCTACACCTTC,CASIFRDSTTYGYTF